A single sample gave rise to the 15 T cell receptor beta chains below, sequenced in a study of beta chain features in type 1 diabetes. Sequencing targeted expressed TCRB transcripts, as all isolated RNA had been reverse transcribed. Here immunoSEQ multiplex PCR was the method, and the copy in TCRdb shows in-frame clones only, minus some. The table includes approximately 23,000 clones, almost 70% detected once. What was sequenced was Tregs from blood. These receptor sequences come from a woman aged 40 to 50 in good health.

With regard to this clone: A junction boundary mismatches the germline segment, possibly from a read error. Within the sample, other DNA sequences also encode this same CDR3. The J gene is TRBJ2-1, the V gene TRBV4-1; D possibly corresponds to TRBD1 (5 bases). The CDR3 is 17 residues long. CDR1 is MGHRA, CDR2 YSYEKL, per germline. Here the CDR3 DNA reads TGCGCTAGCAGCCAAGATTGGGGCACGAGCTCCTACAATGAGCAGTTCTTC. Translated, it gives CASSQDWGTSSYNEQFF.

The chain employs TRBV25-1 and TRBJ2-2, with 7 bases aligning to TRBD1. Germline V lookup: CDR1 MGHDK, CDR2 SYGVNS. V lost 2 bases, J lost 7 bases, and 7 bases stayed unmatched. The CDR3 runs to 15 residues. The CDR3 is CASSEPRQGNGELFF. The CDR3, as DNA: TGTGCCAGCAGTGAACCGCGACAGGGAAACGGGGAGCTGTTTTTT.

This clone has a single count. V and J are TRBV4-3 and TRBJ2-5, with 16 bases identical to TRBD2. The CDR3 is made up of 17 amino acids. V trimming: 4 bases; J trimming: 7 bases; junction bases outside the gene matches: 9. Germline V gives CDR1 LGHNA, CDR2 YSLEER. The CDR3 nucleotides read TGCGCCAGCAGCCCCGTGGGACTAGCGGGGGGGCAGGGGACCCAGTACTTC. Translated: CASSPVGLAGGQGTQYF.

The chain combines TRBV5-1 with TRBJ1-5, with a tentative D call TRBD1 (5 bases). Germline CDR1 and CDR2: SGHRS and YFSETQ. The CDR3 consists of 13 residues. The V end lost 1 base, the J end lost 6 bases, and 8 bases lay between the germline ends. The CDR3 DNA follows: TGCGCCAGCAGCTTGCTGGGGCCTCAGCCCCAGCATTTT. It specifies CASSLLGPQPQHF.

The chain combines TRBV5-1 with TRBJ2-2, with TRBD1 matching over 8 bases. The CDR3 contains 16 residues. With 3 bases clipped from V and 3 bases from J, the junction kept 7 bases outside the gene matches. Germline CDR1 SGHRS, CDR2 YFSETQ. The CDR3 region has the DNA TGCGCCAGCAGCTCCATGGGGACAGGAGACACCGGGGAGCTGTTTTTT. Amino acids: CASSSMGTGDTGELFF. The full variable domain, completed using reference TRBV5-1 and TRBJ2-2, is KAGVTQTPRYLIKTRGQQVTLSCSPISGHRSVSWYQQTPGQGLQFLFEYFSETQRNKGNFPGRFSGRQFSNSRSEMNVSTLELGDSALYLCASSSMGTGDTGELFFGEGSRLTVL.

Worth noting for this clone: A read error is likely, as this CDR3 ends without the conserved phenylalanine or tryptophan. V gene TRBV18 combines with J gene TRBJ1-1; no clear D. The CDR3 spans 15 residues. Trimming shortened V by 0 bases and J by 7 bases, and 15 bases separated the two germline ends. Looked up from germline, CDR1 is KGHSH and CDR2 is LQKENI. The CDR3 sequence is CASSPPGVGIVEAFL. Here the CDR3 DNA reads TGTGCCAGCTCACCACCGGGAGTTGGGATAGTTGAAGCTTTCCTT.

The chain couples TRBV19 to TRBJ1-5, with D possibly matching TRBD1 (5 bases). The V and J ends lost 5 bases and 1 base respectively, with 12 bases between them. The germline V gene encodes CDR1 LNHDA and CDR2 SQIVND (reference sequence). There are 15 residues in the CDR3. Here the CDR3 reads CASSGSRASNQPQHF. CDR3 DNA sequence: TGTGCCAGTAGTGGCTCCAGGGCGAGCAATCAGCCCCAGCATTTT.

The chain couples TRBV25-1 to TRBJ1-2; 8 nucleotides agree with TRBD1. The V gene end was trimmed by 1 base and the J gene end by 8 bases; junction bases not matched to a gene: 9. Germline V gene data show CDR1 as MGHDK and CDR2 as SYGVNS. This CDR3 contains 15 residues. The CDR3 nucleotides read TGTGCCAGCAGTGAATCGGGCAGGGGGCTGAGCGGCTACACCTTC. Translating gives CASSESGRGLSGYTF.

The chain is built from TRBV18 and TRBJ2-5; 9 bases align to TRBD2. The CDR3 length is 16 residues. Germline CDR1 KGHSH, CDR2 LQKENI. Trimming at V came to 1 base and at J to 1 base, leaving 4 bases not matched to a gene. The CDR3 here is CASSPREAGGQETQYF. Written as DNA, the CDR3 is TGTGCCAGCTCACCACGGGAAGCGGGGGGCCAAGAGACCCAGTACTTC.

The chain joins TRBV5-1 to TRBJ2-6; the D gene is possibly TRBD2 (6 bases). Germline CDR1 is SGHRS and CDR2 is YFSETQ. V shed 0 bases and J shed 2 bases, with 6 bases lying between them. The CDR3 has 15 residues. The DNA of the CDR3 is TGCGCCAGCAGCTTGGGGGGGGCTGGGGCCAACGTCCTGACTTTC. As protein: CASSLGGAGANVLTF.

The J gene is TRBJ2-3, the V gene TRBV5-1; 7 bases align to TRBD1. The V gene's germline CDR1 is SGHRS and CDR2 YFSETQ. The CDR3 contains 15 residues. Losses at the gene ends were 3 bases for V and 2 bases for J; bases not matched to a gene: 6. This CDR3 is CASSSPTGATDTQYF. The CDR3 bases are TGCGCCAGCAGCTCCCCCACAGGGGCCACAGATACGCAGTATTTT. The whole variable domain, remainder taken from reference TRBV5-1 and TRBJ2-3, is KAGVTQTPRYLIKTRGQQVTLSCSPISGHRSVSWYQQTPGQGLQFLFEYFSETQRNKGNFPGRFSGRQFSNSRSEMNVSTLELGDSALYLCASSSPTGATDTQYFGPGTRLTVL.

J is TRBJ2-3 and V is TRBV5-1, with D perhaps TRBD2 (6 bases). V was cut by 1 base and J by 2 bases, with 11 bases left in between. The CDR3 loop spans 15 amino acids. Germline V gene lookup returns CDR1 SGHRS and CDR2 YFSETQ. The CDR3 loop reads CASSLTLAPTDTQYF. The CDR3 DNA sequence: TGCGCCAGCAGCTTGACACTAGCACCCACAGATACGCAGTATTTT.

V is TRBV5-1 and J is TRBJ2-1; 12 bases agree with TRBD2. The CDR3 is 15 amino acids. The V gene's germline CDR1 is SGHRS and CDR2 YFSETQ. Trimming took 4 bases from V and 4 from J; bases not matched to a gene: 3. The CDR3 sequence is CASSRLAGAYNEQFF. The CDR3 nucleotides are TGCGCCAGCAGCCGACTAGCGGGGGCATACAATGAGCAGTTCTTC.

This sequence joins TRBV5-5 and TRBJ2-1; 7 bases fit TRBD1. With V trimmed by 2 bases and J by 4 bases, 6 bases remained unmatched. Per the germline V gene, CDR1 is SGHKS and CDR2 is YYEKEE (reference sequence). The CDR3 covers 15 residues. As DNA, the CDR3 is TGTGCCAGCAGCTTCCCCGGGACAGCTTACAATGAGCAGTTCTTC. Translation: CASSFPGTAYNEQFF.

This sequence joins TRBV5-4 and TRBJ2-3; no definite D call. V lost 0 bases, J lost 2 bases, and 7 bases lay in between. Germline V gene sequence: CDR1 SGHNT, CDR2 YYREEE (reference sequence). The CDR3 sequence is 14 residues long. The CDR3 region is CASSLGQATDTQYF. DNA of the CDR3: TGTGCCAGCAGCTTGGGGCAGGCCACAGATACGCAGTATTTT.